The 13 T cell receptor beta chains below were found in one sample sequenced in a study of T-cell memory formation after mild COVID-19. TCRdb ran MiXCR on the 5' RACE reads and lists one entry per CDR3 protein. The sample has approximately 250,000 distinct CDR3 sequences; about a sixth are singletons. The material sequenced was PBMCs or a T cell subset sorted from them (not recorded which). The receptors were sampled from a man between 18 and 29 years old who had mild COVID-19 (a few samples of this study predate the infection). Cell type and time point are not known.

The chain employs TRBV15 and TRBJ1-5, with 7 bases identical to TRBD1. This CDR3 contains 15 residues. The V segment lost 3 bases and the J segment 6 bases; nucleotides outside the gene matches: 8. Per the germline V gene, CDR1 is LNHNV and CDR2 is YYDKDF (reference sequence). CDR3 DNA sequence: TGTGCCACCAGCAGCGGCAGGGGGGCCGGTCAGCCCCAGCATTTT. This codes for CATSSGRGAGQPQHF.

This clonotype was seen more than once but under ten times. V is TRBV20-1 and J is TRBJ2-1; a possible D gene is TRBD1 (6 bases). The germline V gene has CDR1 DFQATT and CDR2 SNEGSKA (reference sequence). The V end lost 8 bases, the J end lost 1 base, and 9 bases lay between the germline ends. This CDR3 comprises 12 residues. CDR3 sequence reads: CSTRGSYNEQFF. The DNA of the CDR3 is TGCAGTACCAGGGGTTCCTACAATGAGCAGTTCTTC.

A few counts support this clonotype. The chain recombines TRBV29-1 with TRBJ1-1; 8 positions match TRBD1. Trimming cost V 3 bases and J 11 bases; bases outside gene matches: 14. The CDR3 totals 14 residues. CDR1 SQVTM and CDR2 ANQGSEA come from the germline V gene. The chain's CDR3 is CSVEHGTGNILAFF. In DNA form, the CDR3 reads TGCAGCGTTGAGCACGGGACAGGAAACATTTTGGCTTTCTTT.

This CDR3 is CASSPTPREEQYV. CDR3 in DNA: TGTGCCAGCAGCCCTACCCCCCGGGAGGAGCAGTACGTC. This rearrangement joins TRBV7-2 to TRBJ2-7; tentative D call: TRBD2 (6 bases). The germline V gene encodes CDR1 SGHTA and CDR2 FQGNSA. The CDR3 contains 13 residues. Trimming left V 5 bases short and J 7 bases short, with 15 bases between.

The gene calls are TRBV19 and TRBJ1-4; no reliable D call. The CDR3 contains 13 residues. Between the trimmed V and J ends, which lost 3 bases and 4 bases, there was a span of 6 bases. Germline loops: CDR1 LNHDA, CDR2 SQIVND (reference sequence). CDR3 protein: CASSIRLNEKLFF. For the CDR3, the DNA is TGTGCCAGTAGTATCCGTCTTAATGAAAAACTGTTTTTT.

V usage is TRBV7-3 and J usage is TRBJ2-6; no reliable D call. Germline V gene data show CDR1 as SGHTA and CDR2 as FQGTGA. V lost 1 base, J lost 1 base, and 8 bases lay in between. The CDR3 is 16 residues long. The CDR3 DNA is TGTGCCAGCAGCTTAATAGTAGGTTCTGGGGCCAACGTCCTGACTTTC. This sequence encodes CASSLIVGSGANVLTF.

This clonotype was counted only a few times. The chain recombines TRBV9 with TRBJ2-1; 7 bases match TRBD1. CDR1 is SGDLS and CDR2 is YYNGEE in the germline V gene. V gave up 2 bases and J gave up 7 bases; unmatched junction bases: 9. The CDR3 covers 15 residues. The CDR3, as DNA: TGTGCCAGCAGCGTCGGGCAGGGGGTGTGGAATGAGCAGTTCTTC. Amino acids: CASSVGQGVWNEQFF.

The chain carries TRBV6-5 and TRBJ2-2; D ambiguous. V was trimmed by 1 base and J by 8 bases, leaving 8 bases between them. CDR1 and CDR2 (germline): MNHEY, SVGAGI. This CDR3 region has 13 residues. The CDR3 is CASSYFSRGELFF. In DNA, the CDR3 is TGTGCCAGCAGTTACTTTAGTCGGGGGGAGCTGTTTTTT.

V gene TRBV19 combines with J gene TRBJ1-1; 9 bases are a match to TRBD1. Germline-derived CDR1 and CDR2 are LNHDA and SQIVND (reference sequence). The CDR3 runs 13 residues. V trimming: 5 bases; J trimming: 11 bases; junction bases outside the gene matches: 9. CDR3 nucleotides: TGTGCCAGTAGTCTTCTTGGACAGGGGTTTGCTTTCTTT. Its translation is CASSLLGQGFAFF.

The V call is TRBV5-1, the J call TRBJ2-1; D gene ambiguous. This CDR3 has 13 amino acids. With 5 bases removed from V and 12 bases from J, the gap between germline ends came to 18 bases. Germline loops: CDR1 SGHRS, CDR2 YFSETQ. This CDR3 is CASRGSWVVGQFF. The CDR3 nucleotides are TGCGCCAGCAGGGGCAGTTGGGTTGTGGGGCAGTTCTTC. Using reference TRBV5-1 and TRBJ2-1 for the parts outside the CDR3, the full variable domain is KAGVTQTPRYLIKTRGQQVTLSCSPISGHRSVSWYQQTPGQGLQFLFEYFSETQRNKGNFPGRFSGRQFSNSRSEMNVSTLELGDSALYLCASRGSWVVGQFFGPGTRLTVL.

The genes are TRBV27 and TRBJ1-1, with 11 bases that match TRBD1. V trimming: 5 bases; J trimming: 3 bases; junction bases outside the gene matches: 11. The CDR3 loop spans 17 amino acids. Germline loops: CDR1 MNHEY, CDR2 SMNVEV (reference sequence). For the CDR3, the DNA is TGTGCCAGCAGTAGCCGGACAGGGGGCGAGAGGGACACTGAAGCTTTCTTT. Its translation is CASSSRTGGERDTEAFF.

This clonotype has more than one count but fewer than ten. The chain couples TRBV2 to TRBJ2-1; perhaps TRBD1 as D (5 bases). The CDR3 runs 14 residues. CDR1 and CDR2 (germline): SNHLY, FYNNEI. Trimming removed 5 bases at V and 9 bases at J, with 17 bases between. Here the CDR3 DNA reads TGTGCCAGCAGTTTAAGCCAGGGTGAGAGTGAGCAGTTCTTC. This gives the protein CASSLSQGESEQFF.

The chain couples TRBV7-3 to TRBJ1-2; D is perhaps TRBD1 (5 bases). Germline CDR1 is SGHTA and CDR2 is FQGTGA. V lost 2 bases to trimming and J lost 2 bases, with 15 bases between them. This CDR3 is 16 amino acids long. The CDR3 here is CASSLGAGSRNYGYTF. CDR3 nucleotides: TGTGCCAGCAGCTTAGGGGCAGGGTCACGGAACTATGGCTACACCTTC.